A single T cell receptor beta chain is shown here with its context. This specimen belongs to a study of T-cell memory formation after mild COVID-19. The ends were cut back, 2 bases at V and 4 bases at J, with 7 bases in the middle. Germline assignment: CDR1 LGHNA and CDR2 YNFKEQ. The CDR3 covers 13 residues. TCRdb passed the 5' RACE reads through MiXCR, listing each CDR3 protein once. The sample has approximately 270,000 distinct CDR3 sequences, roughly 15% seen once. The material sequenced was PBMCs or a T cell subset sorted from them (not recorded which). The TCR was taken from a man younger than 35 who had mild COVID-19 (a few samples of this study predate the infection). Cell type and time point are not known. The chain combines TRBV4-2 with TRBJ2-3; D remains unclear. The CDR3 DNA sequence: TGTGCCAGCAGCCAACCCCTCCCAGATACGCAGTATTTT. It specifies CASSQPLPDTQYF.